A selection of T cell receptor beta chains follows, all from one sample in a study of OX40 agonist ivuxolimab in advanced cancers. Libraries were prepared by immunoSEQ multiplex PCR; TCRdb keeps only in-frame clonotypes and omits some of them. The sample includes over 60,000 clones, over 75% of them seen just once. Specimen: CD4+ or CD8+ T cells sorted from blood, collected in a trial of the OX40 agonist ivuxolimab. The receptor source for this set is an adult with an advanced solid tumor such as melanoma, head and neck, liver or kidney cancer. Each CDR3 is given without its conserved first and last residue.

J gene	V gene	CDR3 protein
TRBJ2-5	TRBV20-1	SARAGETQY
TRBJ1-2	TRBV19	ASSPRFRERVDGYT
TRBJ1-3	TRBV9	ASSITGTGFYSGNTIY
TRBJ1-1	TRBV5-6	ASSLELTGKNTEAF
TRBJ2-7	TRBV7-9	ASSPGGTGGFEQY
TRBJ2-7	TRBV19	ASSTDRDEQY
TRBJ1-6	TRBV7-2	ASSLQGSPLH
TRBJ1-5	TRBV27	ASSPELYQPQH
TRBJ2-4	TRBV30	AWDRGSVDIQY
TRBJ2-5	TRBV6-4	ASSVETGGEQY